The rows below give T cell receptor beta chains drawn from one sample of a study of somatic mutations in cytotoxic T cells in rheumatoid arthritis. Clones were read by immunoSEQ multiplex PCR, and TCRdb kept only the in-frame ones, dropping some. Among around 16,000 clones, 65% to 75% were seen once, and the ten largest hold 11% to 15%. Material for sequencing was CD8+ T cells sorted from blood. The receptors stem from an adult with rheumatoid arthritis. CDR3s include the opening cysteine and the closing phenylalanine or tryptophan. D genes are given only for firm matches. Expanded clones get a size class; other rows say once, few or many, or leave the size out.

CDR3aa,CDR3nt,d_gene,j_gene,abundance,v_gene
CASSAYSGGVGQETQYF,TGTGCCAGCAGCGCTTATTCAGGGGGAGTGGGCCAAGAGACCCAGTACTTC,TRBD1,TRBJ2-5,.,TRBV11-3
CAISGPGSHGYTF,TGTGCCATCAGTGGACCCGGGTCCCATGGCTACACCTTC,.,TRBJ1-2,.,TRBV10-3
CASSHRGSNNEQFF,TGTGCCAGCAGCCACAGGGGTTCCAACAATGAGCAGTTCTTC,TRBD1,TRBJ2-1,.,TRBV13
CASAPRGAQQPQHF,TGTGCCAGCGCCCCACGAGGGGCACAGCAGCCCCAGCATTTT,.,TRBJ1-5,.,TRBV6-5
CASSHGTAQETQYF,TGTGCCAGCAGCCACGGGACAGCCCAAGAGACCCAGTACTTC,TRBD1,TRBJ2-5,few,TRBV6-1
CASSSSSYEQYF,TGTGCCAGCAGTTCGAGCTCCTACGAGCAGTACTTC,.,TRBJ2-7,medium-sized,TRBV28
CAISDSLANYGYTF,TGTGCCATCAGTGACAGCTTAGCTAACTATGGCTACACCTTC,.,TRBJ1-2,.,TRBV10-3
CASSSTASGVEQYF,TGTGCCAGCAGCTCCACAGCTAGCGGGGTCGAGCAGTACTTC,TRBD2,TRBJ2-7,.,TRBV27
CASSRLAGGTDTQYF,TGTGCCAGCAGTCGACTAGCGGGGGGCACAGATACGCAGTATTTT,TRBD2,TRBJ2-3,medium-sized,TRBV6-5
CASSLGTKTGGGSVYGYTF,TGTGCCAGCAGCTTGGGGACCAAAACGGGGGGGGGCTCCGTGTATGGCTACACCTTC,.,TRBJ1-2,.,TRBV5-4
CASSLEANAAVYEQYF,TGTGCCAGCAGCTTAGAGGCTAACGCGGCAGTCTACGAGCAGTACTTC,.,TRBJ2-7,.,TRBV7-6
CASSFWEPDEQFF,TGTGCCAGCAGTTTTTGGGAGCCAGATGAGCAGTTCTTC,.,TRBJ2-1,.,TRBV27
CASSQEQGYSPLHF,TGCGCCAGCAGCCAAGAGCAGGGGTACTCACCCCTCCACTTT,.,TRBJ1-6,.,TRBV4-1
CASLSPGGTEAFF,TGTGCCAGCCTATCGCCCGGTGGCACTGAAGCTTTCTTT,.,TRBJ1-1,few,TRBV9
CASKTGYNEQFF,TGTGCCAGCAAGACCGGTTACAATGAGCAGTTCTTC,.,TRBJ2-1,.,TRBV6-5
CASSLPAWGNTEAFF,TGTGCCAGCAGCTTACCGGCGTGGGGGAACACTGAAGCTTTCTTT,.,TRBJ1-1,.,TRBV11-2
CASSERLQHYGYTF,TGTGCCAGCAGTGAACGATTACAGCACTATGGCTACACCTTC,.,TRBJ1-2,.,TRBV2
CAWSVEGWYEQYF,TGTGCCTGGAGTGTAGAGGGCTGGTACGAGCAGTACTTC,.,TRBJ2-7,few,TRBV30